This T cell receptor beta chain was sequenced in a study of T cell clones after liver transplantation. V lost 10 bases, J lost 7 bases, and 14 bases lay in between. Germline-derived CDR1 and CDR2 are SNHLY and FYNNEI. The CDR3 loop spans 12 amino acids. The data were produced by immunoSEQ multiplex PCR, yet TCRdb's version contains in-frame clones alone and is incomplete. The profile covers around 9,300 clones, with around 70% appearing a single time and over 20% taken by the ten largest. This sequence was found in a human patient who received a liver transplant. Some of the T cells might come from the graft donor. The sequences come from CD8+ T cells from blood, collected at the approximately 16-month timepoint. This chain joins TRBV2 and TRBJ2-1; possible D gene TRBD2, 6 bases. CDR3 coding DNA: TGTGCCACCCTAGGAGGGGCAAATGAGCAGTTCTTC. This codes for CATLGGANEQFF.